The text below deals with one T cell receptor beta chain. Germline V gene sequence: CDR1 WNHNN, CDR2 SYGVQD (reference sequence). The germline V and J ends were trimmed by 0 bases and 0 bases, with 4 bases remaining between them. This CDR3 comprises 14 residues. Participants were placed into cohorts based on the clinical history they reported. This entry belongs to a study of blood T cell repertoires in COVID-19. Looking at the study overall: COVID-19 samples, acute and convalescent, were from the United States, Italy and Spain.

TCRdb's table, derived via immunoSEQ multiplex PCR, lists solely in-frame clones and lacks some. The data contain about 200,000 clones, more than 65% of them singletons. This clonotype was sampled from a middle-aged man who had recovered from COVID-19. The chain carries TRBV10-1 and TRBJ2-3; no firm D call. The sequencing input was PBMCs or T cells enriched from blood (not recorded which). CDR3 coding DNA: TGCGCCAGCAGTGAGTCCCCTAGCACAGATACGCAGTATTTT. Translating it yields CASSESPSTDTQYF.